The T cell receptor beta chain described here comes from a study of beta chain features in type 1 diabetes. Germline CDR1 and CDR2: SGHTS and YDEGEE. CDR3 length equals 15 residues. V was pared by 3 bases and J by 1 base, with 4 bases of the junction left unmatched. As every portion of the isolated RNA was reverse transcribed, the sequencing read expressed TCRB transcripts. Only in-frame clones appear in the TCRdb table, and some are missing; sequencing was by immunoSEQ multiplex PCR. The sample lists approximately 150,000 clones, 8.5% to 12% occurring once. CD45RO/CCR7/CD25/CD127/CD95/CD27 separated CD4+ naive, central memory, regulatory and stem cell-like memory cells by sorting.

Sequences were obtained from naive CD4+ T cells from blood. The genes are TRBV5-8 and TRBJ1-5; TRBD1 aligns across 7 bases. The receptor was derived from a man younger than 35 in good health. This CDR3 reads CASSSGGLSNQPQHF. The CDR3 region has the DNA TGTGCCAGCAGCTCAGGGGGTCTGAGCAATCAGCCCCAGCATTTT.